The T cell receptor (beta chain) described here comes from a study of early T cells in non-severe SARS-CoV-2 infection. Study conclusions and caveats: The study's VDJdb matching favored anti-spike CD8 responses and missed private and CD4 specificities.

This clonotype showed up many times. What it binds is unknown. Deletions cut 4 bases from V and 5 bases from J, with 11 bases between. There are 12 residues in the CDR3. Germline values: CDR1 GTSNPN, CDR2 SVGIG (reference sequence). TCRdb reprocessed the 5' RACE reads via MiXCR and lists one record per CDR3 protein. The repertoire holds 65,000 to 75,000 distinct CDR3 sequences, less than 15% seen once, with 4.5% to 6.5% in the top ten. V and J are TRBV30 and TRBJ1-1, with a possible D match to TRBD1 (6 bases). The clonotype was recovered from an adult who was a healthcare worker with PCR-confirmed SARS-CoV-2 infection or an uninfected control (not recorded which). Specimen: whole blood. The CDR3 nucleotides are TGTGCCTGGATACAGGGAAAAACTGAAGCTTTCTTT. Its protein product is CAWIQGKTEAFF.